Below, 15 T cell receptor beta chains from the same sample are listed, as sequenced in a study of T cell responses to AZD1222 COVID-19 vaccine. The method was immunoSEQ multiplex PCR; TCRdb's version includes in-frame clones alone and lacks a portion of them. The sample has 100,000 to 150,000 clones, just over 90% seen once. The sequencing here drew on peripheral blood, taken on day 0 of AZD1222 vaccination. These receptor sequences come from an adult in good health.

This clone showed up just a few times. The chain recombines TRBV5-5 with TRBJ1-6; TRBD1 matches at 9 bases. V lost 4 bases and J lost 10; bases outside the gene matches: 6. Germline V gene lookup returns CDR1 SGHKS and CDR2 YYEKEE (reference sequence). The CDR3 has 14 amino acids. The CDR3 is CASSRQGEGSPLHF. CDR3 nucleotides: TGTGCCAGCAGCCGACAGGGGGAAGGGTCACCCCTCCACTTT.

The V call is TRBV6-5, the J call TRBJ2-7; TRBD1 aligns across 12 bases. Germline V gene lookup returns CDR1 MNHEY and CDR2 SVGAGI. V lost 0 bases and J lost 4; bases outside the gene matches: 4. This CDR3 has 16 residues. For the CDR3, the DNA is TGTGCCAGCAGTTACTCGATGGGACAGGGGGCTTACGAGCAGTACTTC. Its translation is CASSYSMGQGAYEQYF.

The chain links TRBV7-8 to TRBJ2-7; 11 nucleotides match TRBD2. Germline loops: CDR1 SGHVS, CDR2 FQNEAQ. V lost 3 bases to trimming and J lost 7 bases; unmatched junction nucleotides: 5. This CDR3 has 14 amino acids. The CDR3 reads CASSFSGGAGEQYF. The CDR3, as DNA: TGTGCCAGCAGCTTTAGCGGGGGGGCAGGTGAGCAGTACTTC. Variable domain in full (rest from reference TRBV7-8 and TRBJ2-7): GAGVSQSPRYKVAKRGQDVALRCDPISGHVSLFWYQQALGQGPEFLTYFQNEAQLDKSGLPSDRFFAERPEGSVSTLKIQRTQQEDSAVYLCASSFSGGAGEQYFGPGTRLTVT.

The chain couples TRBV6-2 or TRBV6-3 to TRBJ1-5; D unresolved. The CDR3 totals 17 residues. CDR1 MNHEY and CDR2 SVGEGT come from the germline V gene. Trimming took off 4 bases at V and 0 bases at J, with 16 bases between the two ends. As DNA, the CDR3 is TGTGCCAGCAGTTCATCCCTCCAGGTGAATAGCAATCAGCCCCAGCATTTT. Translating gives CASSSSLQVNSNQPQHF.

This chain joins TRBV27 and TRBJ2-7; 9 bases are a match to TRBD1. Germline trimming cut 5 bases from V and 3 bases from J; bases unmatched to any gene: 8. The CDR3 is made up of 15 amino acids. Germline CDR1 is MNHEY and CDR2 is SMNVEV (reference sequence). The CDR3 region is CASSKPGQGYYEQYF. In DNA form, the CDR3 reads TGTGCCAGCAGTAAACCGGGACAGGGCTACTACGAGCAGTACTTC.

The CDR3 DNA is TGTGCCACCAGCAGAGATCTAATCTCCTACGAGCAGTACTTC. Translation: CATSRDLISYEQYF. This chain connects TRBV15 to TRBJ2-7; the D is unclear. In germline, CDR1 is LNHNV, CDR2 YYDKDF (reference sequence). The V end was cut by 0 bases, the J end by 0 bases, with 6 bases between. The CDR3 has 14 amino acids.

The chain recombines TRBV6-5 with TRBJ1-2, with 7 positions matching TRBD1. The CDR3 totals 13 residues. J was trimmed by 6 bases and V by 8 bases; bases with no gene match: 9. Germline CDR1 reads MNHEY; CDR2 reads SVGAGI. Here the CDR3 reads CASVGQNEDGYTF. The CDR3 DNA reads TGTGCCAGCGTGGGACAGAACGAGGATGGCTACACCTTC.

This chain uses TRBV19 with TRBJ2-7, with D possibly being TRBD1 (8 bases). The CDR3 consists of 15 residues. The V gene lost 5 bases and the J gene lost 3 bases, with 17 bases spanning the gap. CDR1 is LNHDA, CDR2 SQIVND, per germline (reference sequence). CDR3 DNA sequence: TGTGCCAGTAGTTACGGACAGGGAGGGATCTACGAGCAGTACTTC. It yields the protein CASSYGQGGIYEQYF.

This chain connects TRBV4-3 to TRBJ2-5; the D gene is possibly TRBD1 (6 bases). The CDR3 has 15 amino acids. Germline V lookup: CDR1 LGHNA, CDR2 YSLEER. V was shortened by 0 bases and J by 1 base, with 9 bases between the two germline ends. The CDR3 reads CASSQELGAQETQYF. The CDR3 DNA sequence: TGCGCCAGCAGCCAAGAACTGGGGGCCCAAGAGACCCAGTACTTC.

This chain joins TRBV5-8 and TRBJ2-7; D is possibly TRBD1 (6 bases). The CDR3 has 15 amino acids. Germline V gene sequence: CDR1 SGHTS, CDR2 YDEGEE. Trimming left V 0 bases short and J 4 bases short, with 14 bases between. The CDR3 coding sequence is TGTGCCAGCAGCTTGGCCCCAGGGGAATATTACGAGCAGTACTTC. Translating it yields CASSLAPGEYYEQYF.

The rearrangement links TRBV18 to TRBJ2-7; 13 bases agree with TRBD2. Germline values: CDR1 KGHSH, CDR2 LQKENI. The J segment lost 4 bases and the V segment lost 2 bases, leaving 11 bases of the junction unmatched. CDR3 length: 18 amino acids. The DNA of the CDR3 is TGTGCCAGCTCACCAGGGGAACCGGGACTAGCGGGGAGGTACGAGCAGTACTTC. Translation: CASSPGEPGLAGRYEQYF.

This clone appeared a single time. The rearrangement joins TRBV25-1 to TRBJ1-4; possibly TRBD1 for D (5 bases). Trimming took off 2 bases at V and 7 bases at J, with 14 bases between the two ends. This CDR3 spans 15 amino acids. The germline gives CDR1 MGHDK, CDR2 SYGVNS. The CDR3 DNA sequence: TGTGCCAGCAGTGAACTAGGGGCTCGCGTTGAAAAACTGTTTTTT. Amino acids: CASSELGARVEKLFF.

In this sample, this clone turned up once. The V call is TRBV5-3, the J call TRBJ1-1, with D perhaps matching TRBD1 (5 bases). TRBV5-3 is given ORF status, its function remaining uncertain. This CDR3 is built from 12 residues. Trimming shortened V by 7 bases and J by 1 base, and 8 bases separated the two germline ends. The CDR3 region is CARPRGNTEAFF. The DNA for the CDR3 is TGTGCCAGACCTAGGGGGAACACTGAAGCTTTCTTT.

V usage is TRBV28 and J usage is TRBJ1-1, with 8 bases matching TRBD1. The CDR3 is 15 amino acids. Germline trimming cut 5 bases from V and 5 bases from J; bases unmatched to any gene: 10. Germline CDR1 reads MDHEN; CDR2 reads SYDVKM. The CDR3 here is CASSPSGGRGTEAFF. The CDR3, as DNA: TGTGCCAGCAGTCCCTCAGGGGGCCGGGGAACTGAAGCTTTCTTT. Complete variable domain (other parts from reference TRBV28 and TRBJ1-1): DVKVTQSSRYLVKRTGEKVFLECVQDMDHENMFWYRQDPGLGLRLIYFSYDVKMKEKGDIPEGYSVSREKKERFSLILESASTNQTSMYLCASSPSGGRGTEAFFGQGTRLTVV.

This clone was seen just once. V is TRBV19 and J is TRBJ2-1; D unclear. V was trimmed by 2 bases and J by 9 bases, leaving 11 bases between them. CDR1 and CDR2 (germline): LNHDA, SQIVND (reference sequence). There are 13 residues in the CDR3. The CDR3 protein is CASSIILLGEQFF. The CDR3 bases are TGTGCCAGTAGTATAATACTCCTTGGTGAGCAGTTCTTC.